The text below deals with one TCR beta chain. The target antigen is unknown. Some clones are missing from TCRdb's copy, which holds only in-frame ones; the method was immunoSEQ multiplex PCR. Of some 41,000 clones listed, around three quarters are singletons. Antigen-specific CD4+ T cells expanded by the ViraFEST assay with viral peptide pools were then sequenced. Culture proceeded for 10 days, and CD4+ T cells were then isolated. People in the vaccine group had not been infected with SARS-CoV-2 before, and their nucleocapsid antibodies were negative. The authors exchanged half the medium for IL-2 medium on days 3 and 7. The entry originates in a study of vaccination effects on CD4 cells after COVID-19. The CDR3 totals 15 residues. In germline, CDR1 is LNHDA, CDR2 SQIVND (reference sequence). V was pared by 1 base and J by 7 bases, with 13 bases between.

This clonotype was sampled from a human donor who received a COVID-19 vaccine. V gene TRBV19 combines with J gene TRBJ1-4; D call uncertain. The sample consisted of CD4+ T cells from PBMCs cultured with SARS-CoV-2 spike peptides, taken before COVID-19 vaccination. The CDR3: CASSIVRSLSEKLFF. DNA of the CDR3: TGTGCCAGTAGTATAGTTCGGTCGCTGTCTGAAAAACTGTTTTTT.